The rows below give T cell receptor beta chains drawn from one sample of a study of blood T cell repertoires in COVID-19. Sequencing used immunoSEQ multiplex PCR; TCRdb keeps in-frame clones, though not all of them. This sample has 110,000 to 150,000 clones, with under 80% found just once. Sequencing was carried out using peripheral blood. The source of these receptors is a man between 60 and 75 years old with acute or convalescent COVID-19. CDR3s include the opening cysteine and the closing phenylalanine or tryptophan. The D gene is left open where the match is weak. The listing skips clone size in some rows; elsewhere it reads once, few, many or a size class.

CDR3nt: TGTGCCAGTAGTATACGGTTGGATCAGCCCCAGCATTTT
CDR3aa: CASSIRLDQPQHF
j_gene: TRBJ1-5
v_gene: TRBV19
d_gene: -
len: 13
abundance: -

CDR3nt: TGTGCCAGCAGCGGGGACAGGGGGCAAGGGGTCTATGGCTACACCTTC
CDR3aa: CASSGDRGQGVYGYTF
j_gene: TRBJ1-2
v_gene: TRBV7-2
d_gene: TRBD1
len: 16
abundance: once

CDR3nt: TGCGCCAGCAGCCAAGTATATACGGAGGCCGGCCAGCCCCAGCATTTT
CDR3aa: CASSQVYTEAGQPQHF
j_gene: TRBJ1-5
v_gene: TRBV4-1
d_gene: -
len: 16
abundance: once

CDR3nt: TGTGCCAGTAGTAACGCGGTGTTGAATTCACCCCTCCACTTT
CDR3aa: CASSNAVLNSPLHF
j_gene: TRBJ1-6
v_gene: TRBV19
d_gene: -
len: 14
abundance: -

CDR3nt: TGTGCCACCAGTCGGGAGAGGGACCTCCAAGAGACCCAGTACTTC
CDR3aa: CATSRERDLQETQYF
j_gene: TRBJ2-5
v_gene: TRBV24-1
d_gene: -
len: 15
abundance: -

CDR3nt: TGTGCCAGCAGCCCGCTACTAGCGGGAGGTAACAATGAGCAGTTCTTC
CDR3aa: CASSPLLAGGNNEQFF
j_gene: TRBJ2-1
v_gene: TRBV7-2
d_gene: TRBD2
len: 16
abundance: -

CDR3nt: TGTGCCTGGAGTTCCCTAGCGGGACGGTCAGATACGCAGTATTTT
CDR3aa: CAWSSLAGRSDTQYF
j_gene: TRBJ2-3
v_gene: TRBV30
d_gene: TRBD2
len: 15
abundance: -

CDR3nt: TGCGCCAGCAGCCCAAGACAGGGAGGCACTAATGAAAAACTGTTTTTT
CDR3aa: CASSPRQGGTNEKLFF
j_gene: TRBJ1-4
v_gene: TRBV5-1
d_gene: TRBD1
len: 16
abundance: -

CDR3nt: TGTGCCAGCAGCCAGCGGAGCCAGGACGAGCAGTACTTC
CDR3aa: CASSQRSQDEQYF
j_gene: TRBJ2-7
v_gene: TRBV12-3/TRBV12-4
d_gene: -
len: 13
abundance: -

CDR3nt: TGTGCCAGCAGTGATACCGGACAGGGACTCGGTGGCTACACCTTC
CDR3aa: CASSDTGQGLGGYTF
j_gene: TRBJ1-2
v_gene: TRBV2
d_gene: TRBD1
len: 15
abundance: -

CDR3nt: TGTGCCAGCAGCTTAGGGGTACAGAATGAGCAGTTCTTC
CDR3aa: CASSLGVQNEQFF
j_gene: TRBJ2-1
v_gene: TRBV11-2
d_gene: -
len: 13
abundance: -

CDR3nt: TGTGCCAGTAGGGGTGACGGAGGAAGGAGCAATCAGCCCCAGCATTTT
CDR3aa: CASRGDGGRSNQPQHF
j_gene: TRBJ1-5
v_gene: TRBV19
d_gene: -
len: 16
abundance: once

CDR3nt: TGTGCCAGCAGTCTAGCGAGGAAATACGAGCAGTACTTC
CDR3aa: CASSLARKYEQYF
j_gene: TRBJ2-7
v_gene: TRBV6-5
d_gene: -
len: 13
abundance: once

CDR3nt: TGTGCCAGCAGCTTAGTTGCAGCCGGGGTGGAAAAACTGTTTTTT
CDR3aa: CASSLVAAGVEKLFF
j_gene: TRBJ1-4
v_gene: TRBV11-2
d_gene: -
len: 15
abundance: -

CDR3nt: TGTGCCAGCAGCCAAGGGGCTAGCGCTAGCACAGATACGCAGTATTTT
CDR3aa: CASSQGASASTDTQYF
j_gene: TRBJ2-3
v_gene: TRBV3-1/TRBV3-2
d_gene: -
len: 16
abundance: once

CDR3nt: TGTGCCAGCAGCGTAGCACCAACCGGGGGGGATGAGCAGTTCTTC
CDR3aa: CASSVAPTGGDEQFF
j_gene: TRBJ2-1
v_gene: TRBV9
d_gene: TRBD2
len: 15
abundance: -

CDR3nt: TGTGCCAGCACAAGGACTGCTAATTCCGAGCAGTACTTC
CDR3aa: CASTRTANSEQYF
j_gene: TRBJ2-7
v_gene: TRBV12-3/TRBV12-4
d_gene: -
len: 13
abundance: few

CDR3nt: TGTGCCTTGGGACAGATTTTGTACGAGCAGTACTTC
CDR3aa: CALGQILYEQYF
j_gene: TRBJ2-7
v_gene: TRBV30
d_gene: TRBD1
len: 12
abundance: once

CDR3nt: TGTGCCAGCAGCTTATGGGGGGGTGATGAGCAGTTCTTC
CDR3aa: CASSLWGGDEQFF
j_gene: TRBJ2-1
v_gene: TRBV11-2
d_gene: TRBD2
len: 13
abundance: many

CDR3nt: TGTGCCAGCAGCCCTAGTTCCTACGAGCAGTACTTC
CDR3aa: CASSPSSYEQYF
j_gene: TRBJ2-7
v_gene: TRBV11-2
d_gene: -
len: 12
abundance: -

CDR3nt: TGTGCCAGCAGCCCGGGGGACAGGGGGCTTCGAGAGACCCAGTACTTC
CDR3aa: CASSPGDRGLRETQYF
j_gene: TRBJ2-5
v_gene: TRBV7-9
d_gene: TRBD1
len: 16
abundance: once

CDR3nt: TGCGCCAGCAGTTCGGGAAGCTCCTACAATGAGCAGTTCTTC
CDR3aa: CASSSGSSYNEQFF
j_gene: TRBJ2-1
v_gene: TRBV10-1
d_gene: -
len: 14
abundance: -

CDR3nt: TGTGCCAGCAGTTTGGGACTATCAGACTCTGGGGCCAACGTCCTGACTTTC
CDR3aa: CASSLGLSDSGANVLTF
j_gene: TRBJ2-6
v_gene: TRBV28
d_gene: TRBD2
len: 17
abundance: -

CDR3nt: TGTGCCAGCAGCCAAGAGGGGGGTAACTCAGATACGCAGTATTTT
CDR3aa: CASSQEGGNSDTQYF
j_gene: TRBJ2-3
v_gene: TRBV3-1/TRBV3-2
d_gene: -
len: 15
abundance: -

CDR3nt: TGTGCCAGTAGCTATCTGACAGCTAACTATGGCTACACCTTC
CDR3aa: CASSYLTANYGYTF
j_gene: TRBJ1-2
v_gene: TRBV19
d_gene: -
len: 14
abundance: -

CDR3nt: TGCGCCAGCAGCTTCGGCGGGATCTCCTACAATGAGCAGTTCTTC
CDR3aa: CASSFGGISYNEQFF
j_gene: TRBJ2-1
v_gene: TRBV5-1
d_gene: -
len: 15
abundance: few

CDR3nt: TGTGCCAGCAGCATACGAGCGGCGGGAGGACACACCGATACGCAGTATTTT
CDR3aa: CASSIRAAGGHTDTQYF
j_gene: TRBJ2-3
v_gene: TRBV4-2
d_gene: TRBD2
len: 17
abundance: -

CDR3nt: TGCAGCGTCGCAACACTGAACACTGAAGCTTTCTTT
CDR3aa: CSVATLNTEAFF
j_gene: TRBJ1-1
v_gene: TRBV29-1
d_gene: -
len: 12
abundance: -

CDR3nt: TGTGCCTGGAGTTCGGGGCGGGAGGTTTACAACGAGCAGTACTTC
CDR3aa: CAWSSGREVYNEQYF
j_gene: TRBJ2-7
v_gene: TRBV30
d_gene: TRBD2
len: 15
abundance: -

CDR3nt: TGCAGTGCTAGTGAGCGGTTTAGCGGCTACACCTTC
CDR3aa: CSASERFSGYTF
j_gene: TRBJ1-2
v_gene: TRBV20-1
d_gene: -
len: 12
abundance: few

CDR3nt: TGTGCCAGCAGCGGACGCGGACTAGCGGGAGAGGTGGGCACAGATACGCAGTATTTT
CDR3aa: CASSGRGLAGEVGTDTQYF
j_gene: TRBJ2-3
v_gene: TRBV6-4
d_gene: TRBD2
len: 19
abundance: -

CDR3nt: TGTGCCAGCAGTTTTCAATGGGGGGCCTACGAGCAGTACTTC
CDR3aa: CASSFQWGAYEQYF
j_gene: TRBJ2-7
v_gene: TRBV6-5
d_gene: -
len: 14
abundance: -

CDR3nt: TGTGCCAGCAGCTTGTTTGCCCAGACGAACACCGGGGAGCTGTTTTTT
CDR3aa: CASSLFAQTNTGELFF
j_gene: TRBJ2-2
v_gene: TRBV11-2
d_gene: -
len: 16
abundance: -

CDR3nt: TGTGCCAGCACTCGACAGGGACGAGGGGAGACCCAGTACTTC
CDR3aa: CASTRQGRGETQYF
j_gene: TRBJ2-5
v_gene: TRBV6-5
d_gene: TRBD1
len: 14
abundance: few

CDR3nt: TGTGCCAGCAGCTTTGAAACAGAAAATCAGCCCCAGCATTTT
CDR3aa: CASSFETENQPQHF
j_gene: TRBJ1-5
v_gene: TRBV7-9
d_gene: -
len: 14
abundance: -

CDR3nt: TGTGCCTGGAGAGAATCCGGGACAGGGAAGGCGGAGACCCAGTACTTC
CDR3aa: CAWRESGTGKAETQYF
j_gene: TRBJ2-5
v_gene: TRBV30
d_gene: TRBD1
len: 16
abundance: -

CDR3nt: TGTGCCAGCTCACCACGCCAGGCAACGTTCGGCGAGCAGTACTTC
CDR3aa: CASSPRQATFGEQYF
j_gene: TRBJ2-7
v_gene: TRBV18
d_gene: -
len: 15
abundance: -

CDR3nt: TGTGCCAGCAGTTCAAGGACTAGCGGGAGAGATACGCAGTATTTT
CDR3aa: CASSSRTSGRDTQYF
j_gene: TRBJ2-3
v_gene: TRBV28
d_gene: TRBD2
len: 15
abundance: -

CDR3nt: TGTGCCAGCAGCTTAGGATCGAGTCAGGTCAAAAACATTCAGTACTTC
CDR3aa: CASSLGSSQVKNIQYF
j_gene: TRBJ2-4
v_gene: TRBV7-2
d_gene: -
len: 16
abundance: -

CDR3nt: TGTGCCTGGACGACAGGGCATGGCTACACCTTC
CDR3aa: CAWTTGHGYTF
j_gene: TRBJ1-2
v_gene: TRBV30
d_gene: TRBD1
len: 11
abundance: once